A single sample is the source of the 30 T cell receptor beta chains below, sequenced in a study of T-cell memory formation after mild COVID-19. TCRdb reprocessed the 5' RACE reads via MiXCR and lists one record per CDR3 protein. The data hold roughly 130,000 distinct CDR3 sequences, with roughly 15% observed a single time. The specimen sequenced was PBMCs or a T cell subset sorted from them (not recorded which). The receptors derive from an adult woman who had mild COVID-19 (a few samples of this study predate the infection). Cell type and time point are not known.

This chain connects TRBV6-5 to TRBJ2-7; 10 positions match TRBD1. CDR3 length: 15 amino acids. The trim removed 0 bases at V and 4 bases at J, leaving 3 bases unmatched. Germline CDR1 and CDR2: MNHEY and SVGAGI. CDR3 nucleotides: TGTGCCAGCAGTTACTCGGGGACAGGGGAGTACGAGCAGTACTTC. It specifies CASSYSGTGEYEQYF.

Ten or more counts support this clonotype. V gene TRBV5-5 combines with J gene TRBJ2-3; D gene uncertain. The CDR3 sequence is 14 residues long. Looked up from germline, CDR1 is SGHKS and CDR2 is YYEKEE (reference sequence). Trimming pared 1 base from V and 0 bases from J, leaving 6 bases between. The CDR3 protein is CASSLRWSTDTQYF. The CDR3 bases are TGTGCCAGCAGCTTGCGGTGGAGCACAGATACGCAGTATTTT.

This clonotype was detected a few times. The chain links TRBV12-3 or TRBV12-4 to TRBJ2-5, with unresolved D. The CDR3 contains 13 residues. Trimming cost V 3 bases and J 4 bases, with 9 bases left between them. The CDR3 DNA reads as TGTGCCAGCAGTTTTACCGGGCGAGAGACCCAGTACTTC. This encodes CASSFTGRETQYF.

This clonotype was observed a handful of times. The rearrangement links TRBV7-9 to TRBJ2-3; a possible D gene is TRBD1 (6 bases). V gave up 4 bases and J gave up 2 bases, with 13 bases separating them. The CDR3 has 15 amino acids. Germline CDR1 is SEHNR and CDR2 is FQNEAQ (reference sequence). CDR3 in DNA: TGTGCCAGCAGCTACCCGGGACACATCACAGATACGCAGTATTTT. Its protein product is CASSYPGHITDTQYF.

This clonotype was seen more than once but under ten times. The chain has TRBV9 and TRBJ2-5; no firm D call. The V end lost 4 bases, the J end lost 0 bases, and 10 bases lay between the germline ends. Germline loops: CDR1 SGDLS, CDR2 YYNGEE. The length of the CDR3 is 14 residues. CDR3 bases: TGTGCCAGCAGCCCCTACGGACACCAAGAGACCCAGTACTTC. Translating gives CASSPYGHQETQYF.

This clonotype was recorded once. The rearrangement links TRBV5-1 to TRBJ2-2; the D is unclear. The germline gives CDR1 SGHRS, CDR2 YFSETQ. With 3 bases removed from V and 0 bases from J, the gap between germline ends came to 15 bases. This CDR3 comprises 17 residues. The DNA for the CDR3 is TGCGCCAGCAGCTCCACCCCCCTTGGAACGAACACCGGGGAGCTGTTTTTT. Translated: CASSSTPLGTNTGELFF.

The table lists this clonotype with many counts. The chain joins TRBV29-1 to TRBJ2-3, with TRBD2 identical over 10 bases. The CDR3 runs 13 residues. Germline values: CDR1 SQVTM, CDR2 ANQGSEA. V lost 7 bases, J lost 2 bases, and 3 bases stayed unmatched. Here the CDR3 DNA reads TGCAGCGGAGCGGGAGGGGACACAGATACGCAGTATTTT. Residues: CSGAGGDTDTQYF.

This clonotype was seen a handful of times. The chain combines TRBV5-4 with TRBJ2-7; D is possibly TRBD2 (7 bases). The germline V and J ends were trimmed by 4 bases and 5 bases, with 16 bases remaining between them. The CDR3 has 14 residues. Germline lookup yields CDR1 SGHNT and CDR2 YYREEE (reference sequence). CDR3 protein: CASSPKTGGDEQYF. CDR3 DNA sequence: TGTGCCAGCAGCCCCAAGACGGGGGGCGACGAGCAGTACTTC.

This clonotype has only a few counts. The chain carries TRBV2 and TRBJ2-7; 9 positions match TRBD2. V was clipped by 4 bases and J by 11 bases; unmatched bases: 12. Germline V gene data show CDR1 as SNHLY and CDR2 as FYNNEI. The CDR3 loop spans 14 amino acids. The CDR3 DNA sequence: TGTGCCAGCAGTGTAAGACTAGCGGCTACGAGGGAGTACTTC. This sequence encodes CASSVRLAATREYF. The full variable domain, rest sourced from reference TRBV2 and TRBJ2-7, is EPEVTQTPSHQVTQMGQEVILRCVPISNHLYFYWYRQILGQKVEFLVSFYNNEISEKSEIFDDQFSVERPDGSNFTLKIRSTKLEDSAMYFCASSVRLAATREYFGPGTRLTVT.

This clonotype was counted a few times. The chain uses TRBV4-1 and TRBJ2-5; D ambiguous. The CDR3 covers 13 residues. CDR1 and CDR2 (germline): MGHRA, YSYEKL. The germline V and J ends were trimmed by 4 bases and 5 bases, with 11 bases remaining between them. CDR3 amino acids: CASSPLESETQYF. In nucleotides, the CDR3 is TGCGCCAGCAGCCCCCTGGAATCTGAGACCCAGTACTTC.

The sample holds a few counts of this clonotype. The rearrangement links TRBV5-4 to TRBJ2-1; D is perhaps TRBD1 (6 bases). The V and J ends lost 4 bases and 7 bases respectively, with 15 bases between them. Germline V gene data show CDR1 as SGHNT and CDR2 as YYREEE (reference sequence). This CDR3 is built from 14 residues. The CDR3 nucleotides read TGTGCCAGCAGCCCCTATGGGGGCTTTAATGAGCAGTTCTTC. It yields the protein CASSPYGGFNEQFF. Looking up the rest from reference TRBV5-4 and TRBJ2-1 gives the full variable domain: ETGVTQSPTHLIKTRGQQVTLRCSSQSGHNTVSWYQQALGQGPQFIFQYYREEENGRGNFPPRFSGLQFPNYSSELNVNALELDDSALYLCASSPYGGFNEQFFGPGTRLTVL.

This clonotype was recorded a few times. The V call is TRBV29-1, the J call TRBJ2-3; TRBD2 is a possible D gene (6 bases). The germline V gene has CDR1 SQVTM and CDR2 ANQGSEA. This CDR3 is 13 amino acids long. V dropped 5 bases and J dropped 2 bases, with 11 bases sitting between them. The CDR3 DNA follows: TGCAGCGTTAGGTGGAGGGACACAGATACGCAGTATTTT. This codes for CSVRWRDTDTQYF.

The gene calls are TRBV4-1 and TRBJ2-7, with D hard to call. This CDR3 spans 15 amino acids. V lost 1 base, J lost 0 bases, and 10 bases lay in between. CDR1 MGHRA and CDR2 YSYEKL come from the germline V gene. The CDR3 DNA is TGCGCCAGCAGCCAAGGGCCGAGAAACTCCTACGAGCAGTACTTC. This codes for CASSQGPRNSYEQYF.

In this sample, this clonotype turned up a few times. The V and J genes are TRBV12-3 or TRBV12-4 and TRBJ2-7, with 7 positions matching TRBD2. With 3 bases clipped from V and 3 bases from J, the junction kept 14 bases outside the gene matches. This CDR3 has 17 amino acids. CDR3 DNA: TGTGCCAGCAGTTTCGGGACGAGGACTAGAGGAGTCTACGAGCAGTACTTC. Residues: CASSFGTRTRGVYEQYF.

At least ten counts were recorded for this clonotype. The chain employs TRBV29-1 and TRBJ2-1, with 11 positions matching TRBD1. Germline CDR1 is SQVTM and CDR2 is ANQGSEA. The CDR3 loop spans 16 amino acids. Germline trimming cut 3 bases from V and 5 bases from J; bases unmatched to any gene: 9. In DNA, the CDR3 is TGCAGCGTTGACACCTTAGGGACAGGGGGGAACAATGAGCAGTTCTTC. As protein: CSVDTLGTGGNNEQFF.

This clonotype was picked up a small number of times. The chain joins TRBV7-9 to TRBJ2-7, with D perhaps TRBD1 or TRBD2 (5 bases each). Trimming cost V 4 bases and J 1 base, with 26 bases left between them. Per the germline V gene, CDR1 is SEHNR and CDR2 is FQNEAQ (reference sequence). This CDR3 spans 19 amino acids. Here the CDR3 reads CASSSTNRLGVAGSYEQYF. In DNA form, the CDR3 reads TGTGCCAGCAGCTCTACTAACCGGTTGGGGGTCGCCGGGTCCTACGAGCAGTACTTC.

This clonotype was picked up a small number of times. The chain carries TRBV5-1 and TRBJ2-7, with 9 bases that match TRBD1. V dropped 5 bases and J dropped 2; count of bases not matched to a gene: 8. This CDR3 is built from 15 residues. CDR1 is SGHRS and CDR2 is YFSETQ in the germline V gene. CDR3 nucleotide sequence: TGCGCCAGCAGGCACTCCGGGACAGGGCCCTACGAGCAGTACTTC. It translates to CASRHSGTGPYEQYF.

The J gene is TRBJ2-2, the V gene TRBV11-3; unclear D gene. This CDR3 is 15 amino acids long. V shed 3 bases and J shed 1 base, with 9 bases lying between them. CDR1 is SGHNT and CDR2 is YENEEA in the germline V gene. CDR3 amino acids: CASSFPSRNTGELFF. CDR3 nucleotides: TGTGCCAGCAGCTTCCCGTCTAGGAACACCGGGGAGCTGTTTTTT.

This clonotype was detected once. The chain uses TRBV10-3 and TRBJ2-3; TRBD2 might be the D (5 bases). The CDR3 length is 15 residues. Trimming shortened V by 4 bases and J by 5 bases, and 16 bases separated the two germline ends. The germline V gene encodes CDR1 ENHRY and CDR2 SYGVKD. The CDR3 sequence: CAISGAAGEKDTQYF. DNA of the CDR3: TGTGCCATCAGTGGTGCCGCCGGGGAAAAAGATACGCAGTATTTT.

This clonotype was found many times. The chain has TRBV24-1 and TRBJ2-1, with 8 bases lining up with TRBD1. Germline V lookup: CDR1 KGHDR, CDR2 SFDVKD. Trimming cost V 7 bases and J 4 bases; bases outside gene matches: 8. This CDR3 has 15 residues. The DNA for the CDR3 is TGTGCCACCAGCCGATGGACAGGGTTATACAATGAGCAGTTCTTC. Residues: CATSRWTGLYNEQFF.

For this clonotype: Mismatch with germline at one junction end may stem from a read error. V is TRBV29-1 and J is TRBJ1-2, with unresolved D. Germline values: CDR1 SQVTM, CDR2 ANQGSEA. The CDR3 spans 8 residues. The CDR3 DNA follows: TGCAGCGTTCGCGGCTCCACCTTC. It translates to CSVRGSTF.

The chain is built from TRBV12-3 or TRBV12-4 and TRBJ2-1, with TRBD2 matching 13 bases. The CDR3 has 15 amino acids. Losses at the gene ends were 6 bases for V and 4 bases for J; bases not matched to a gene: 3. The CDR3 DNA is TGTGCCAGCAGGCTGACTAGCGGGAGGTACAATGAGCAGTTCTTC. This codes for CASRLTSGRYNEQFF.

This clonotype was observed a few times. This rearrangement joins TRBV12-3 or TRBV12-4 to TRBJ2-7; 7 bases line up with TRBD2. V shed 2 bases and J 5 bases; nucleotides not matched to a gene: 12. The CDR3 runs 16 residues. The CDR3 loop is CASSLSGRAPGHEQYF. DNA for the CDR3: TGTGCCAGCAGTTTAAGTGGGAGGGCACCAGGCCACGAGCAGTACTTC.

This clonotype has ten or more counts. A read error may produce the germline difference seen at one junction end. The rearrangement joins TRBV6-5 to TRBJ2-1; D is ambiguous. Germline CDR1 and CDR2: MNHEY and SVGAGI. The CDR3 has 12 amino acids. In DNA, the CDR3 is TGTGCCAGCAGTGACTCCTACAATGAGCAGTTCTTC. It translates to CASSDSYNEQFF.

The CDR3 region is CASSQTGTGGVQETQYF. CDR3 sequence (DNA): TGCGCCAGCAGCCAAACTGGGACAGGGGGAGTACAAGAGACCCAGTACTTC. The V gene is TRBV5-1, the J gene TRBJ2-5; 11 bases agree with TRBD1. Germline V gene sequence: CDR1 SGHRS, CDR2 YFSETQ. This CDR3 contains 17 residues. V was clipped by 4 bases and J by 2 bases; unmatched bases: 10.

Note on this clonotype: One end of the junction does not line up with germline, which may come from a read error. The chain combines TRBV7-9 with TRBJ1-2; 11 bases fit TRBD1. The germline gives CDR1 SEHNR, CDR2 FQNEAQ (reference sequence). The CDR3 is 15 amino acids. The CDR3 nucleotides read TGTGCAAGCAGCTCCCCGGGACAGGGGGAATATGGCTACACCTTC. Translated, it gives CASSSPGQGEYGYTF.

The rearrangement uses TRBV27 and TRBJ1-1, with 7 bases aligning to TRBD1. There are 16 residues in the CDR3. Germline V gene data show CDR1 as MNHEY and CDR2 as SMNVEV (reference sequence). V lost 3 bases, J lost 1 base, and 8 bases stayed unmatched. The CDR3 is CASSFLGTAPNTEAFF. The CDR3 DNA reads TGTGCCAGCAGTTTCTTGGGGACAGCCCCGAACACTGAAGCTTTCTTT.

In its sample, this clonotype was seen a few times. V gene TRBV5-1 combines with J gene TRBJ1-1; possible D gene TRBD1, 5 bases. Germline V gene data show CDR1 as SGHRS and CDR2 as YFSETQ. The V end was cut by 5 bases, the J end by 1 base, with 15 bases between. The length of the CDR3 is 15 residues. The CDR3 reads CASRPPGTANTEAFF. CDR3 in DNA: TGCGCCAGCAGACCCCCGGGGACGGCGAACACTGAAGCTTTCTTT.

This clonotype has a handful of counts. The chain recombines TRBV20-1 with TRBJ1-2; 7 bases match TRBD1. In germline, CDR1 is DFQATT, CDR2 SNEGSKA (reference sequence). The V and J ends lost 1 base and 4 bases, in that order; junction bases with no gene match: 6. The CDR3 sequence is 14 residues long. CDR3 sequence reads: CSARGRTGPYGYTF. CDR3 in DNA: TGCAGTGCTAGAGGAAGGACAGGACCCTATGGCTACACCTTC.

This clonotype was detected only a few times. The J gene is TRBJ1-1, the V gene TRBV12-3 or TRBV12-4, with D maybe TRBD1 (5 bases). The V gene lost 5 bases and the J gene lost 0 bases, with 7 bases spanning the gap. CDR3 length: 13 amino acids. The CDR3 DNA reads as TGTGCCAGCAGTCGGGGGATGAACACTGAAGCTTTCTTT. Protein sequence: CASSRGMNTEAFF.